This TCR beta chain was recovered during a study of OX40 agonist ivuxolimab in advanced cancers. Across the study: Dosing consisted of intravenous ivuxolimab at 0.01 to 10 mg/kg every 2 weeks. Cancers in dose escalation were hepatocellular, melanoma, renal cell and head and neck. A partial response was reached by three patients: one with hepatocellular carcinoma and two with cutaneous melanoma.

Some clones are missing from TCRdb's copy, which holds only in-frame ones; the method was immunoSEQ multiplex PCR. The sample shows fewer than 75,000 clones, 85% to 90% of them seen only once. Study-wide findings and caveats: Both blood CD4+ and CD8+ T cells showed clonal growth by week 6 at 0.1 to 3.0 mg/kg.

J was trimmed by 1 base and V by 5 bases; bases with no gene match: 6. The CDR3 has 18 amino acids. Germline V gives CDR1 SGHAT, CDR2 FQNNGV. Comments on this clone: Antigen unknown.

This receptor was identified in an adult with an advanced solid tumor such as melanoma, head and neck, liver or kidney cancer. The genes are TRBV11-2 and TRBJ2-1; TRBD2 agrees at 15 bases. Source: CD4+ or CD8+ T cells sorted from blood, taken in a trial of the OX40 agonist ivuxolimab. CDR3 region: CASSSRTSGRGSYNEQFF. The CDR3 coding sequence is TGTGCCAGCAGCAGCCGGACTAGCGGGAGGGGGTCCTACAATGAGCAGTTCTTC.